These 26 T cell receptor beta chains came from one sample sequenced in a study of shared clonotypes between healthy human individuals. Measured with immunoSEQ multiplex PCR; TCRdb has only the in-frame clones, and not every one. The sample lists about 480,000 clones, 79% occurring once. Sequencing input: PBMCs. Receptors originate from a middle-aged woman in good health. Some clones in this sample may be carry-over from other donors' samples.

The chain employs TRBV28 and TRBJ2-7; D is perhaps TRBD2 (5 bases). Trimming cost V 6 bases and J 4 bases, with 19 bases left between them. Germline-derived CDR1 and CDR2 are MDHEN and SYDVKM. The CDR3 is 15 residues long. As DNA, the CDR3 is TGTGCCAGCAGATTCCGGGATATAGCGTTATACGAGCAGTACTTC. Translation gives CASRFRDIALYEQYF.

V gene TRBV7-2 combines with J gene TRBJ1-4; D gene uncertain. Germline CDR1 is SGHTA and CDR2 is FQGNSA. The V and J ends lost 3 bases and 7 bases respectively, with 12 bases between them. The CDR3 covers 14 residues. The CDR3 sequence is CASSFSSTGEKLFF. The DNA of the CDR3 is TGTGCCAGCAGCTTTTCTTCCACCGGTGAAAAACTGTTTTTT.

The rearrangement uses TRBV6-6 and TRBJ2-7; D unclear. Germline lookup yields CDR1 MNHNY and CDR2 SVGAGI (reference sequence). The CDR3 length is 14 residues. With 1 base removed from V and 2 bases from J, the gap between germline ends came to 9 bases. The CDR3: CASSYLERAYEQYF. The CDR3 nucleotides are TGTGCCAGCAGTTACTTGGAACGAGCCTACGAGCAGTACTTC.

The CDR3 protein is CSVEDDGGYEQYF. The DNA for the CDR3 is TGCAGCGTTGAAGACGACGGGGGCTACGAGCAGTACTTC. This rearrangement joins TRBV29-1 to TRBJ2-7, with D maybe TRBD2 (6 bases). The CDR3 loop spans 13 amino acids. V lost 0 bases, J lost 3 bases, and 9 bases lay in between. Germline-derived CDR1 and CDR2 are SQVTM and ANQGSEA.

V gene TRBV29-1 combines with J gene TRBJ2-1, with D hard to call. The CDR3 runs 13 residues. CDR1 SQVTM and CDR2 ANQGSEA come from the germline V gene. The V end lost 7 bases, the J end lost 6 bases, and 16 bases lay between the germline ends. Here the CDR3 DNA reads TGCAGCGCCGCTTCGCACGGCGGCAATGAGCAGTTCTTC. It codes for CSAASHGGNEQFF.

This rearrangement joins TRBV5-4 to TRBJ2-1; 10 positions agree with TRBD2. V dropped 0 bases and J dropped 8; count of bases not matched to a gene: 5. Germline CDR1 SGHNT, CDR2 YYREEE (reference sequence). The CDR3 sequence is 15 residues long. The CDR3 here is CASSLGGTSVYEQFF. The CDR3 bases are TGTGCCAGCAGCTTGGGAGGGACTAGCGTTTATGAGCAGTTCTTC.

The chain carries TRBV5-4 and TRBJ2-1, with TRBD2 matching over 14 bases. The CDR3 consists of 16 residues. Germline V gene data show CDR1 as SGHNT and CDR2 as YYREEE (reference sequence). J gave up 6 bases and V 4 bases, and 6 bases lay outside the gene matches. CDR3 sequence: CASSRGGLAGVNEQFF. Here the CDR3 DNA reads TGTGCCAGCAGCAGGGGGGGACTAGCGGGAGTCAATGAGCAGTTCTTC.

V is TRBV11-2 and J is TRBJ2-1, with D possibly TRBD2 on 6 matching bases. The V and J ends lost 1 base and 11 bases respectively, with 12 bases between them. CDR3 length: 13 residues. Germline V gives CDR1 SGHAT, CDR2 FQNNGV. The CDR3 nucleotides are TGTGCCAGCAGCTTAGTGCGCCTAGCGAAGCAGTTCTTC. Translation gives CASSLVRLAKQFF.

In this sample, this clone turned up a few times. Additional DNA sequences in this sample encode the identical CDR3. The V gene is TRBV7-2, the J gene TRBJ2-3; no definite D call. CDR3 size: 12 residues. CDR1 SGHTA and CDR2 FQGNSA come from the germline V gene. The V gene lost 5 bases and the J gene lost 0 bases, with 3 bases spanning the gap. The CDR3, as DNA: TGTGCCAGCAGCCTGAGCACAGATACGCAGTATTTT. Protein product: CASSLSTDTQYF.

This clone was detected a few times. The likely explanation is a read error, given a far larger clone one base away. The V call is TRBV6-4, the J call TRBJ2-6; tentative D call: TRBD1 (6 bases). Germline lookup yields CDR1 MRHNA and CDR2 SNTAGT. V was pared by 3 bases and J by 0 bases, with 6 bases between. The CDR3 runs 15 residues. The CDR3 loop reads CASSEDSSGANVLTF. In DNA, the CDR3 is TGTGCCAGCAGTGAGGACAGCTCTGGGGCCAACGTCCTGACTTTC.

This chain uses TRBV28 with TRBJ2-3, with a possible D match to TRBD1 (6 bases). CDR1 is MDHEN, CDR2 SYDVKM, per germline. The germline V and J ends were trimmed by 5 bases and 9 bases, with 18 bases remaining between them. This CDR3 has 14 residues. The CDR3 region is CASSPSGQSRTQYF. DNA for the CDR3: TGTGCCAGCAGTCCGTCCGGACAGTCGAGGACGCAGTATTTT.

CDR3 in amino acids: CASSNAQEVSYTF. The CDR3, as DNA: TGTGCCAGCAGTAACGCCCAGGAAGTGAGCTACACCTTC. J is TRBJ1-2 and V is TRBV28, with D uncertain. Germline assignment: CDR1 MDHEN and CDR2 SYDVKM. The CDR3 length is 13 residues. The V end was cut by 5 bases, the J end by 9 bases, with 16 bases between.

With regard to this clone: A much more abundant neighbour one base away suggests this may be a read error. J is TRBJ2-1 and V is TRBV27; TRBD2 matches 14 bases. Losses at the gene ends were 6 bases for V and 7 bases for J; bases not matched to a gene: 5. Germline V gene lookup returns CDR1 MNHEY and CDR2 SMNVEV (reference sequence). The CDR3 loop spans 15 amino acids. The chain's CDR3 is CASRPGTSGRNEQFF. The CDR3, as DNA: TGTGCCAGCAGGCCCGGGACTAGCGGGAGAAATGAGCAGTTCTTC.

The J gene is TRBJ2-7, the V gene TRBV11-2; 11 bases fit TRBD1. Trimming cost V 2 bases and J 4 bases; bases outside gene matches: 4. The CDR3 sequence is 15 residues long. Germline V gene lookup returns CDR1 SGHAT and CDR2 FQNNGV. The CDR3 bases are TGTGCCAGCAGCTTACCGGGACAGGGGGTTTACGAGCAGTACTTC. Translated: CASSLPGQGVYEQYF.

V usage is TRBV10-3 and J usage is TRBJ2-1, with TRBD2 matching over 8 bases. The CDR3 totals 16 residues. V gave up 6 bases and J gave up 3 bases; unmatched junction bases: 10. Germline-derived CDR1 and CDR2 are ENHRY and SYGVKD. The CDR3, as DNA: TGTGCCATCAGGATACTTCCGGGACTAGTCTACAATGAGCAGTTCTTC. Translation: CAIRILPGLVYNEQFF.

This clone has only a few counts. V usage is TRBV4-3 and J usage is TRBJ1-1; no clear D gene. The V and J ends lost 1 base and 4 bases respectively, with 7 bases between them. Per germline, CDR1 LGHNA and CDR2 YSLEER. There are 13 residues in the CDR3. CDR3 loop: CASSQVRGTEAFF. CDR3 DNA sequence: TGCGCCAGCAGCCAAGTCCGGGGCACTGAAGCTTTCTTT.

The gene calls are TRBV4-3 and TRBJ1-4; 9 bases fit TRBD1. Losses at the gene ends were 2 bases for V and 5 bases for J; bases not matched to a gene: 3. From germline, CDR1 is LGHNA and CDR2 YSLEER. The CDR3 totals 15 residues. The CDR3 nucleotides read TGCGCCAGCAGCCAACCGACAGGGGGAAATGAAAAACTGTTTTTT. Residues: CASSQPTGGNEKLFF.

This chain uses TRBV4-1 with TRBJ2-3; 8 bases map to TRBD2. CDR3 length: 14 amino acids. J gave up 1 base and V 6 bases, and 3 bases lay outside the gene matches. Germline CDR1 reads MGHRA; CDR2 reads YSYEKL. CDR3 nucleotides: TGCGCCAGCAGTCCACTAGCGGGCACAGATACGCAGTATTTT. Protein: CASSPLAGTDTQYF.

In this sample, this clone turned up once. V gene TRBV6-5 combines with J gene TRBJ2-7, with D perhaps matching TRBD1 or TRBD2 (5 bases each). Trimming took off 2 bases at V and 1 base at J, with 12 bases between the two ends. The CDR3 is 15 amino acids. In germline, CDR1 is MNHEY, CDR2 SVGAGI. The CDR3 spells CASSYLQGGSYEQYF. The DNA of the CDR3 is TGTGCCAGCAGTTACCTCCAGGGCGGGTCCTACGAGCAGTACTTC.

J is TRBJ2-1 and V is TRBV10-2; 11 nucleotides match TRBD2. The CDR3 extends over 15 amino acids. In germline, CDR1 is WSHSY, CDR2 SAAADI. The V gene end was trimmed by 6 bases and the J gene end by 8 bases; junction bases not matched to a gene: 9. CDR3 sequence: CASRPGTSGNYEQFF. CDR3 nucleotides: TGCGCCAGCAGACCTGGGACTAGCGGTAACTATGAGCAGTTCTTC.

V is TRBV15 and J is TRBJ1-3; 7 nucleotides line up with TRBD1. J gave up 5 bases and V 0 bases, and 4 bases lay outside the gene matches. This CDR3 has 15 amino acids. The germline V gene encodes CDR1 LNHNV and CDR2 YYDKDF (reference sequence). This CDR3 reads CATSRDLQGRNTIYF. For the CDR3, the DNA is TGTGCCACCAGCAGAGATTTACAGGGGAGAAACACCATATATTTT.

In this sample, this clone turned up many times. In DNA form, the CDR3 reads TGCGCCAGCAGCCCCTTGGGACTAGCGAGCCAAGAGACCCAGTACTTC. This gives the protein CASSPLGLASQETQYF. V usage is TRBV4-1 and J usage is TRBJ2-5, with TRBD2 matching over 10 bases. CDR3 size: 16 residues. The J segment lost 1 base and the V segment lost 4 bases, leaving 6 bases of the junction unmatched. The germline CDR1 and CDR2 sequences are MGHRA and YSYEKL.

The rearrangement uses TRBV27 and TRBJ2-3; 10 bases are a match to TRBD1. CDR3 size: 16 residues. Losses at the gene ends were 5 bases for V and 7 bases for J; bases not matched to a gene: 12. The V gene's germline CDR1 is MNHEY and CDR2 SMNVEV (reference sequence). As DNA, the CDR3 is TGTGCCAGCAGTGCCCCGGACAGGGGGTTTATCCATACGCAGTATTTT. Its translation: CASSAPDRGFIHTQYF.

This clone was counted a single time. CDR3 sequence: CASSRPTSGAYNEQFF. The DNA of the CDR3 is TGTGCCAGCAGCCGACCGACTAGCGGGGCGTACAATGAGCAGTTCTTC. The chain couples TRBV5-4 to TRBJ2-1; 11 nucleotides match TRBD2. Looked up from germline, CDR1 is SGHNT and CDR2 is YYREEE (reference sequence). V lost 4 bases to trimming and J lost 4 bases; unmatched junction nucleotides: 7. The CDR3 is 16 residues long.

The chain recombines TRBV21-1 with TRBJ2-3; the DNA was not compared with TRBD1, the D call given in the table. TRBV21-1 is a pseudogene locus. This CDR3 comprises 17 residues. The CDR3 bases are TGTGCCAGCAGCAAACCGACAGGGACCCTCCTCACAGATACGCAGTATTTT. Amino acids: CASSKPTGTLLTDTQYF.

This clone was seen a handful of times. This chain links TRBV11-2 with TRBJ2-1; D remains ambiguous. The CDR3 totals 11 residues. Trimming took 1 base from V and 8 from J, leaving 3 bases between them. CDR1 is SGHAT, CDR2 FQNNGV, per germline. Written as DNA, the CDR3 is TGTGCCAGCAGCTTAGTCGATGAGCAGTTCTTC. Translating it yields CASSLVDEQFF.